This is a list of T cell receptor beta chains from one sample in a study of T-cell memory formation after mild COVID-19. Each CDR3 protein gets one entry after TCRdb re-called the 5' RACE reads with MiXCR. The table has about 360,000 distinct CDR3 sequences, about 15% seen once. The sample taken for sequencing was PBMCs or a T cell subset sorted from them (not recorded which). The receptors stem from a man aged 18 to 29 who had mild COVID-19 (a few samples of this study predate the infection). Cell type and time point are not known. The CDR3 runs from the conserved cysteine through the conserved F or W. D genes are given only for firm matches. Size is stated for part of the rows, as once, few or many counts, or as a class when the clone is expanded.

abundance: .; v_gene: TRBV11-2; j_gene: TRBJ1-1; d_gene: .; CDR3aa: CASSRWAGDTEAFF; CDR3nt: TGTGCCAGCAGCCGTTGGGCAGGGGATACTGAAGCTTTCTTT
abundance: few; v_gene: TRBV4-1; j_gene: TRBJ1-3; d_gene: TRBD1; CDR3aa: CASSQVGGTGGSGNTIYF; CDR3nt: TGCGCCAGCAGCCAAGTCGGGGGGACAGGCGGCTCTGGAAACACCATATATTTT
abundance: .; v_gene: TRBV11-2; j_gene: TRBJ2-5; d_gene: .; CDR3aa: CASSLEPGKGTQYF; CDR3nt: TGTGCCAGCAGCTTAGAGCCAGGGAAGGGGACCCAGTACTTC
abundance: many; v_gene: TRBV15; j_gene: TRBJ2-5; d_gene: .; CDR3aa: CATSSSGRETQYF; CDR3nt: TGTGCCACCAGCTCCAGCGGGCGAGAGACCCAGTACTTC
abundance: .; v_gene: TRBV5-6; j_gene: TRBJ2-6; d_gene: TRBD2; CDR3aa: CASSPLAGALSGANVLTF; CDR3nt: TGTGCCAGCAGCCCACTAGCGGGGGCGCTCTCTGGGGCCAACGTCCTGACTTTC
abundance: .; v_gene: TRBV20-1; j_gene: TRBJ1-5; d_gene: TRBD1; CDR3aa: CSARVSGQVNQPQHF; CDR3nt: TGCAGTGCTAGAGTTTCAGGACAGGTCAATCAGCCCCAGCATTTT
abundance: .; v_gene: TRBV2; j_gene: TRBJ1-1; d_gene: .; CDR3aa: CASSLQRGEAFF; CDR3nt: TGTGCCAGCAGTCTACAAAGGGGGGAAGCTTTCTTT
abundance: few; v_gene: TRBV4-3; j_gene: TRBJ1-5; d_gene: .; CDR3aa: CASSHSAGGQPQHF; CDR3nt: TGCGCCAGCAGCCATTCAGCGGGCGGTCAGCCCCAGCATTTT
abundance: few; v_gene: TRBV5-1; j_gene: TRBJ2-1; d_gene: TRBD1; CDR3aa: CASSLMGQAQDEQFF; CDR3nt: TGCGCCAGCAGCTTGATGGGACAGGCTCAAGATGAGCAGTTCTTC
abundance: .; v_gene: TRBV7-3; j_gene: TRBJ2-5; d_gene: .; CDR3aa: CASSQRAGGPETQYF; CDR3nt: TGTGCCAGCAGCCAAAGGGCCGGAGGGCCAGAGACCCAGTACTTC
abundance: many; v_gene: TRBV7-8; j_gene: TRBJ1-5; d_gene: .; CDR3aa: CASSTRASNQPQHF; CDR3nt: TGTGCCAGCAGCACCCGGGCCTCTAATCAGCCCCAGCATTTT
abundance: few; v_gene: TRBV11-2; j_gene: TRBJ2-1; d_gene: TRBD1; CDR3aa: CASSLSTSYLDPGQGWDEQFF; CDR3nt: TGTGCCAGCAGCTTATCAACTTCCTATCTCGACCCGGGACAGGGGTGGGATGAGCAGTTCTTC
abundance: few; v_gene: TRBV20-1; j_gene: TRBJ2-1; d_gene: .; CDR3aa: CSVVDPGPNEQFF; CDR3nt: TGCAGTGTTGTCGACCCGGGCCCCAATGAGCAGTTCTTC
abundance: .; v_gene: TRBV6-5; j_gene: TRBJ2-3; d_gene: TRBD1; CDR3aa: CASGDRGTDTRYF; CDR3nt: TGTGCCAGTGGGGACAGGGGGACAGATACGCGGTATTTT
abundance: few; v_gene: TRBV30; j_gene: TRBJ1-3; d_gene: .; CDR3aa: CAWRGTHSSGNTIYF; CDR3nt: TGTGCCTGGAGGGGGACCCACTCCTCTGGAAACACCATATATTTT
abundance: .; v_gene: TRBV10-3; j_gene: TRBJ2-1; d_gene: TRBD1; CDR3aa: CAISEGQGAYEQFF; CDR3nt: TGTGCCATCAGTGAGGGACAGGGGGCATATGAGCAGTTCTTC
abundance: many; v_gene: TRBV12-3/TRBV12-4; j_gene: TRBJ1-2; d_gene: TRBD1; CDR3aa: CASSRDRVSGYTF; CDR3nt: TGTGCCAGCAGCCGGGACAGGGTCTCTGGCTACACCTTC
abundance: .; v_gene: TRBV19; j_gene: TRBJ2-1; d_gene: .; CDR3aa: CATSYDEQFF; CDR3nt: TGTGCCACAAGCTACGATGAGCAGTTCTTC
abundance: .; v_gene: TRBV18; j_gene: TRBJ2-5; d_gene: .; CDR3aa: CASSPGIIQETQYF; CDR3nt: TGTGCCAGCTCACCGGGGATTATCCAAGAGACCCAGTACTTC
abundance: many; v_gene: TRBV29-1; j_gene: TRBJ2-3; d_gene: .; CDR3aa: CSVEDGGPKYF; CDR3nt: TGCAGCGTTGAAGACGGGGGGCCCAAGTATTTT
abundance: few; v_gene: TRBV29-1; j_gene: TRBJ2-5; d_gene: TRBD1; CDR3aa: CSVDPTGAETQYF; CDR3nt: TGCAGCGTTGACCCGACAGGGGCGGAGACCCAGTACTTC
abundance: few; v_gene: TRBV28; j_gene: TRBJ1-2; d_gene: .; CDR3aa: CASSRGSYGYTF; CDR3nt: TGTGCCAGCAGCAGGGGCAGCTATGGCTACACCTTC
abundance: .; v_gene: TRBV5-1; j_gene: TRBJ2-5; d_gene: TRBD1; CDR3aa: CASSMGQGRIGETQYF; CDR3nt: TGCGCCAGCAGTATGGGACAGGGGCGCATCGGAGAGACCCAGTACTTC
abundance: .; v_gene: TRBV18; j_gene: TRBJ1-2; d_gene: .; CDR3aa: CASSVQGGPNYGYTF; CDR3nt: TGTGCCAGCTCAGTACAGGGCGGACCTAACTATGGCTACACCTTC
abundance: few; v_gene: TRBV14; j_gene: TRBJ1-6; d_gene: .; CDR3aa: CASSQASNSPLHF; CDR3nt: TGTGCCAGCAGCCAAGCAAGTAATTCACCCCTCCACTTT
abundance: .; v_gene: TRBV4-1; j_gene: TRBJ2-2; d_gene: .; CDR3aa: CASSHGEDTGELFF; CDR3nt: TGCGCCAGCAGTCACGGGGAGGACACCGGGGAGCTGTTTTTT
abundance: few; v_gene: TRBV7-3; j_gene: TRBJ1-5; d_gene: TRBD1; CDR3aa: CASSMDRDQPQHF; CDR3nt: TGTGCCAGCAGCATGGACAGGGATCAGCCCCAGCATTTT
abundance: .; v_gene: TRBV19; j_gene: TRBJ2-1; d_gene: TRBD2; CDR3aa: CASSMTSGDDEQFF; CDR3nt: TGTGCCAGTAGTATGACTAGCGGGGACGATGAGCAGTTCTTC
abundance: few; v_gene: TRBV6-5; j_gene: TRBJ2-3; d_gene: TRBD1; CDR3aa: CASSLQGASPHTQYF; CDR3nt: TGTGCCAGCAGTTTACAGGGGGCTTCACCGCATACGCAGTATTTT
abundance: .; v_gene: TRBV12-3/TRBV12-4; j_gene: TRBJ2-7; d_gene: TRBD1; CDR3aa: CASTLTGSYEQYF; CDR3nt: TGTGCCAGCACCCTGACAGGGTCCTACGAGCAGTACTTC
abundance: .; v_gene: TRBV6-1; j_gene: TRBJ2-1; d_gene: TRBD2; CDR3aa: CVSIPSAGGHAEQFF; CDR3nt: TGTGTCAGCATACCTTCAGCGGGAGGCCACGCTGAGCAGTTCTTC
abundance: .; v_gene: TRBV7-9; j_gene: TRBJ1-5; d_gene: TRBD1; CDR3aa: CASSSGTATYQPQHF; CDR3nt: TGTGCCAGCAGCTCGGGGACAGCTACTTATCAGCCCCAGCATTTT